The T cell receptor (beta chain) described here comes from a study of blood T cell repertoires in COVID-19. Study at large: There were acute and convalescent COVID-19 samples, and they came from the United States, Italy and Spain. Sources were T cells, B-cell-depleted T cells, or PBMCs; the material itself was cDNA or gDNA.

The CDR3 runs to 14 residues. CDR1 MDHEN and CDR2 SYDVKM come from the germline V gene. J was trimmed by 7 bases and V by 6 bases; bases with no gene match: 10. Authors' methods: Nucleated cell number was recorded as an estimate derived from reference gene primer amplification. TCRdb keeps only in-frame clones here, not all; method: immunoSEQ multiplex PCR. V, J and clone size derive from that table, while D and trimming were established from the DNA sequence. The data contain roughly 50,000 clones, around 78% of them seen just once; the ten biggest clones take up 15%. The sequenced material came from peripheral blood. The receptor was isolated from a human donor with active or convalescent COVID-19. The donor label of this sample is uncertain. V gene TRBV28 combines with J gene TRBJ2-5; 8 bases are a match to TRBD2. CDR3 nucleotides: TGTGCCAGCAGAAAGAGCGGGAGAGTAGGGACCCAGTACTTC. Amino acids: CASRKSGRVGTQYF.